This T cell receptor (beta chain) was recorded in a study of blood T cell repertoires in COVID-19. Methods used by the authors: Using reference gene primer amplification, nucleated cell counts were estimated. Clones were sequenced by immunoSEQ multiplex PCR, and TCRdb holds only the in-frame ones, with some missing. The DNA was the basis for D and trimming; V, J and clone size are from that table. The table lists around 160,000 clones, 89% of them singletons. In germline, CDR1 is SGHRS, CDR2 YFSETQ. The CDR3 runs 16 residues. The V gene end was trimmed by 4 bases and the J gene end by 6 bases; junction bases not matched to a gene: 8.

This sequence joins TRBV5-1 and TRBJ1-6, with 9 bases matching TRBD1. This receptor was taken from a man aged 60-69 years with acute or convalescent COVID-19. The source material was peripheral blood. CDR3 in DNA: TGCGCCAGCAGCCCGGGACAGGGCAAATTTAATTCACCCCTCCACTTT. Translated, it gives CASSPGQGKFNSPLHF. The full variable domain, with the rest looked up from reference TRBV5-1 and TRBJ1-6, is KAGVTQTPRYLIKTRGQQVTLSCSPISGHRSVSWYQQTPGQGLQFLFEYFSETQRNKGNFPGRFSGRQFSNSRSEMNVSTLELGDSALYLCASSPGQGKFNSPLHFGNGTRLTVT.